This T cell receptor (beta chain) was recorded in a study of T-cell reconstitution after alpha-beta-depleted transplantation in children. General study points: By one year post-transplant, T-cell counts and diversity largely arose from T cells that were newly produced. Some patients showed high day-60 TCRbeta diversity, which derived from surviving recipient T cells and thymic progenitors. Reportedly, only several hundred clones from non-depleted graft cells drove alpha-beta T-cell counts at about two months.

The CDR3 has 12 residues. V lost 2 bases and J lost 1, with 3 bases in between. CDR1 is ENHRY, CDR2 SYGVKD, per germline. The TCRbeta library incorporated unique molecular identifiers. TCRdb re-derived calls from the PCR reads in MiXCR, one entry per CDR3 protein. This table holds about 260,000 distinct CDR3 sequences, 6.5% to 10% found once. The table lists this clonotype with many counts. Antigen: not known. The chain employs TRBV10-3 and TRBJ2-7; D is ambiguous. The sample in question was PBMCs, mostly from graft donor cells, obtained 180 days after TCRalphabeta/CD19-depleted stem cell transplant. The TCR originated in a male patient under 18 who had a stem cell transplant for acute lymphoblastic leukemia, so the T cells may come from the graft donor. DNA for the CDR3: TGTGCCATCAGTGAGGAGTCCTACGAGCAGTACTTC. It encodes CAISEESYEQYF.